Sequencing of this TCR beta chain was carried out in a study of T cells in Graves' hyperthyroidism and ophthalmopathy. This clonotype was recorded many times. Those patients with uncontrolled infection, other autoimmune disease, pregnancy or lactation were excluded. Diagnosis rested on symptoms, serum thyroxine and TRAb, thyroid ultrasound, and orbital computed tomography. RNA transcripts yielded amplified TCR beta CDR3 regions. The HTBI primer set served for first-round RT-PCR of the TCR CDR3. TCRdb reprocessed the multiplex PCR reads via MiXCR and lists one record per CDR3 protein. The sample gives some 600,000 distinct CDR3 sequences, about 15% of which show up once; approximately 5.7% is in the top ten. Germline loops: CDR1 PRHDT, CDR2 FYEKMQ (reference sequence). V shed 6 bases and J shed 15 bases, with 21 bases lying between them. CDR3 length: 13 residues.

Sequenced material: blood. This sequence joins TRBV13 and TRBJ2-1, with D possibly being TRBD1 or TRBD2 (5 bases each). This clonotype was sampled from a woman in her 30s with Graves' hyperthyroidism that later progressed to Graves' ophthalmopathy. CDR3 sequence reads: CASRNSGPHTLFF. In DNA form, the CDR3 reads TGTGCCAGCAGGAATTCGGGGCCCCATACTCTGTTCTTC.